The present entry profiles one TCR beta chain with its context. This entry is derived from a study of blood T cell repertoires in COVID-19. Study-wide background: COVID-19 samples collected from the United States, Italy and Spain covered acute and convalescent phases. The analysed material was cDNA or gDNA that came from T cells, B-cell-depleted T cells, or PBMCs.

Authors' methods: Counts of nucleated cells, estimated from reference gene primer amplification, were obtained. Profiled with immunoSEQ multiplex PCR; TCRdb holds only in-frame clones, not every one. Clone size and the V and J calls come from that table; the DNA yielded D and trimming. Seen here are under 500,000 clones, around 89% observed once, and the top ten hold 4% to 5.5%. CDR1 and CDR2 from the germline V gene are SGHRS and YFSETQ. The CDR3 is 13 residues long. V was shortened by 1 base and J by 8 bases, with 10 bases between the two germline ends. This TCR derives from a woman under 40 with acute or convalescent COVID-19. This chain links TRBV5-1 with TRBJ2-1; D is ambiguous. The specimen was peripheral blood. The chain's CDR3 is CASSLRPQDEQFF. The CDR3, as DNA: TGCGCCAGCAGCTTGAGACCCCAGGATGAGCAGTTCTTC.